This T cell receptor beta chain was sequenced for a study of OX40 agonist ivuxolimab in advanced cancers. Study in general: About 44% of patients had received prior checkpoint inhibitor therapy. Study findings and constraints: In the 0.1 to 3.0 mg/kg range, CD4+ and CD8+ blood T cells had expanded clonally by week 6.

Germline loops: CDR1 SGHAT, CDR2 FQNNGV. V shed 5 bases and J 4 bases; nucleotides not matched to a gene: 4. This CDR3 spans 14 amino acids. Regarding this clone: Its antigen is still unknown.

Sampled blood was obtained at baseline, cycle 4 day 1, and cycle 7 day 1. Profiling relied on immunoSEQ multiplex PCR, and the TCRdb table lists in-frame clones only, not all of them. The sample carries more than 20,000 clones, more than 80% recorded once. Sequenced material: CD4+ or CD8+ T cells sorted from blood, taken in a trial of the OX40 agonist ivuxolimab. The chain is built from TRBV11-2 and TRBJ1-2; 10 nucleotides line up with TRBD1. This TCR was sampled from an adult with an advanced solid tumor such as melanoma, head and neck, liver or kidney cancer. The CDR3 DNA reads as TGTGCCAGCAGCCCCGGGACAGGGGCCTATGGCTACACCTTC. Amino acid sequence: CASSPGTGAYGYTF.